Included here is one TCR beta chain sequence, with context. This specimen comes from a study of blood T cell repertoires in COVID-19. Per the original methods: For nucleated cells, counts were estimated from reference gene primer amplification. TCRdb's table, derived via immunoSEQ multiplex PCR, lists solely in-frame clones and lacks some. For V, J and clone size, that table is used; D and trimming come from the DNA. This sample yields about 430,000 clones, of which approximately 91% are seen a single time; less than 1.5% belongs to the top ten. V lost 8 bases, J lost 0 bases, and 8 bases lay in between. This CDR3 is 14 amino acids long. The germline V gene has CDR1 MDHEN and CDR2 SYDVKM.

Sequenced sample: PBMCs or T cells enriched from blood (not recorded which). The receptor comes from a woman aged 18-29 years who had been exposed to COVID-19. The rearrangement links TRBV28 to TRBJ2-6; no firm D call. CDR3 in amino acids: CASCDFSGANVLTF. Written as DNA, the CDR3 is TGTGCCAGCTGCGACTTCTCTGGGGCCAACGTCCTGACTTTC.